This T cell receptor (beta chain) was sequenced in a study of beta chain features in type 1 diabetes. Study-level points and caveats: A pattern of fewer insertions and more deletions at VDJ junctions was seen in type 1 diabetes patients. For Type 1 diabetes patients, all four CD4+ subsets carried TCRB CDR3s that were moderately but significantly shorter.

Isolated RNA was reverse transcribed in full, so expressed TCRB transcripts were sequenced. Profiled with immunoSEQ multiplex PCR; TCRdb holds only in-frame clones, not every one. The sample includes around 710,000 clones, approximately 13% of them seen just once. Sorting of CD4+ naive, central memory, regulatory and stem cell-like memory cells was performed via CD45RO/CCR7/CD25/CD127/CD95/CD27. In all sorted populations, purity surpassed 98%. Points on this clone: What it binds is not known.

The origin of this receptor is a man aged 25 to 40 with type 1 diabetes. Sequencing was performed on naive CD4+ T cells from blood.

In DNA, the CDR3 is TGTGCCAGCAGCCGAGGGACAGGGACTTATAGCAATCAGCCCCAGCATTTT. Translation gives CASSRGTGTYSNQPQHF. V usage is TRBV7-9 and J usage is TRBJ1-5, with 9 bases aligning to TRBD1. V lost 5 bases to trimming and J lost 0 bases; unmatched junction nucleotides: 8. This CDR3 region has 17 residues. CDR1 and CDR2 (germline): SEHNR, FQNEAQ (reference sequence).